Presented here are 18 T cell receptor beta chains from one specimen sequenced in a study of response to subunit inactivated influenza vaccine. TCRdb processed the RT-PCR reads anew with MiXCR; each CDR3 protein has one entry. In the table there are about 700,000 distinct CDR3 sequences, about 15% of which are singletons. The specimen comprised PBMCs from blood, sampled about 14 days before vaccination. All receptors come from a man aged 45-65 years who received an inactivated influenza vaccine.

The sample holds a few counts of this clonotype. The V gene is TRBV10-3, the J gene TRBJ2-7; 7 nucleotides align to TRBD2. Germline V CDR1 and CDR2: ENHRY, SYGVKD. The CDR3 spans 14 residues. Losses at the gene ends were 3 bases for V and 5 bases for J; bases not matched to a gene: 7. The CDR3 DNA sequence: TGTGCCATCAGTGAATCTAGCGGCAGAAACGAGCAGTACTTC. Protein sequence: CAISESSGRNEQYF.

CDR3 residues: CASSPLAGGIGQYF. In nucleotides, the CDR3 is TGTGCCAGCAGCCCGCTAGCGGGAGGGATAGGGCAGTATTTT. The genes are TRBV7-2 and TRBJ2-3; TRBD2 agrees at 12 bases. The CDR3 consists of 14 residues. With V trimmed by 5 bases and J by 11 bases, 8 bases remained unmatched. Germline V gene sequence: CDR1 SGHTA, CDR2 FQGNSA. The full variable domain, completed using reference TRBV7-2 and TRBJ2-3, is GAGVSQSPSNKVTEKGKDVELRCDPISGHTALYWYRQSLGQGLEFLIYFQGNSAPDKSGLPSDRFSAERTGGSVSTLTIQRTQQEDSAVYLCASSPLAGGIGQYFGPGTRLTVL.

The rearrangement joins TRBV20-1 to TRBJ2-7; D is possibly TRBD1 (6 bases). This CDR3 contains 16 residues. Per the germline V gene, CDR1 is DFQATT and CDR2 is SNEGSKA (reference sequence). The V gene lost 0 bases and the J gene lost 2 bases, with 17 bases spanning the gap. CDR3 amino acids: CSARDKWTALTYEQYF. The DNA of the CDR3 is TGCAGTGCTAGAGATAAATGGACAGCCCTCACCTACGAGCAGTACTTC.

This clonotype was observed a few times. This chain joins TRBV7-2 and TRBJ2-1, with D tentatively TRBD2 (6 bases). Germline CDR1 and CDR2: SGHTA and FQGNSA. Trimming shortened V by 8 bases and J by 7 bases, and 9 bases separated the two germline ends. The CDR3 runs 11 residues. The CDR3, as DNA: TGTGCCAGCCGGGGGTGGAATGAGCAGTTCTTC. The encoded protein is CASRGWNEQFF.

The chain couples TRBV5-6 to TRBJ2-7, with 8 bases identical to TRBD1. Germline CDR1 and CDR2: SGHDT and YYEEEE. Losses at the gene ends were 2 bases for V and 5 bases for J; bases not matched to a gene: 9. The CDR3 is 15 amino acids. CDR3 sequence reads: CASSFRRTGKNEQYF. Here the CDR3 DNA reads TGTGCCAGCAGCTTTAGGCGGACAGGGAAGAACGAGCAGTACTTC.

This clonotype has more than one count but fewer than ten. The CDR3 sequence is CSVEFPTFSGRASETQYF. As DNA, the CDR3 is TGCAGCGTTGAATTCCCGACCTTTAGCGGGAGGGCCTCGGAGACCCAGTACTTC. This chain links TRBV29-1 with TRBJ2-5; 11 bases align to TRBD2. CDR1 and CDR2 from the germline V gene are SQVTM and ANQGSEA. V lost 2 bases and J lost 5; bases outside the gene matches: 16. This CDR3 is 18 amino acids long.

This clonotype has more than one count but fewer than ten. The chain couples TRBV29-1 to TRBJ2-2; D tentatively reads TRBD1 or TRBD2 (7 bases each). V was shortened by 4 bases and J by 2 bases, with 17 bases between the two germline ends. Germline CDR1 reads SQVTM; CDR2 reads ANQGSEA. This CDR3 contains 16 residues. Here the CDR3 reads CSVGHGGTVNTGELFF. For the CDR3, the DNA is TGCAGCGTTGGGCACGGGGGGACAGTCAACACCGGGGAGCTGTTTTTT.

The J gene is TRBJ2-2, the V gene TRBV6-2 or TRBV6-3, with TRBD2 as a possible D gene (8 bases). This CDR3 is 17 amino acids long. Looked up from germline, CDR1 is MNHEY and CDR2 is SVGEGT. The V and J ends lost 5 bases and 4 bases respectively, with 20 bases between them. DNA of the CDR3: TGTGCCAGCAGTCGTCCCCGGGAGGGGGCAACCACCGGGGAGCTGTTTTTT. Protein: CASSRPREGATTGELFF.

The chain couples TRBV6-1 to TRBJ1-1, with D possibly matching TRBD1 (6 bases). Trimming pared 3 bases from V and 5 bases from J, leaving 16 bases between. The germline gives CDR1 MNHNS, CDR2 SASEGT. The CDR3 contains 15 residues. This chain's CDR3 is CASSEGGGRGTEAFF. The CDR3 coding sequence is TGTGCCAGCAGTGAGGGGGGGGGGCGCGGTACTGAAGCTTTCTTT.

This clonotype has a handful of counts. The chain uses TRBV29-1 and TRBJ2-7; 9 bases align to TRBD1. CDR3 length equals 16 residues. The V gene end was trimmed by 1 base and the J gene end by 2 bases; junction bases not matched to a gene: 9. Per germline, CDR1 SQVTM and CDR2 ANQGSEA. CDR3 amino acids: CSVEAPPGTGTYEQYF. DNA for the CDR3: TGCAGCGTTGAAGCTCCGCCCGGGACAGGGACCTACGAGCAGTACTTC.

This clonotype was found a few times. The V call is TRBV25-1, the J call TRBJ2-7; TRBD2 matches 9 bases. This CDR3 has 18 amino acids. Germline CDR1 MGHDK, CDR2 SYGVNS. With V trimmed by 2 bases and J by 0 bases, 11 bases remained unmatched. For the CDR3, the DNA is TGTGCCAGCAGTGAAATGGTTAGCGGGAGCGACAGCTCCTACGAGCAGTACTTC. Its translation is CASSEMVSGSDSSYEQYF.

The V gene is TRBV29-1, the J gene TRBJ2-1, with D perhaps given as TRBD1 or TRBD2 (7 bases each). V was clipped by 4 bases and J by 7 bases, with 20 bases between them. Germline lookup yields CDR1 SQVTM and CDR2 ANQGSEA. There are 15 residues in the CDR3. The CDR3: CSVAASTGRGNEQFF. DNA of the CDR3: TGCAGCGTTGCAGCGTCGACAGGGAGGGGGAATGAGCAGTTCTTC.

The rearrangement uses TRBV4-2 and TRBJ1-6; D is ambiguous. The CDR3 totals 15 residues. V was pared by 1 base and J by 6 bases, with 10 bases between. From germline, CDR1 is LGHNA and CDR2 YNFKEQ. Here the CDR3 reads CASSQGANPNSPLHF. CDR3 DNA sequence: TGTGCCAGCAGCCAAGGTGCTAATCCTAATTCACCCCTCCACTTT.

J is TRBJ1-1 and V is TRBV4-2; 7 bases agree with TRBD1. The CDR3 has 15 residues. Germline loops: CDR1 LGHNA, CDR2 YNFKEQ. V was clipped by 0 bases and J by 4 bases; unmatched bases: 5. CDR3 sequence reads: CASSQDLGQVTEAFF. Written as DNA, the CDR3 is TGTGCCAGCAGCCAAGATTTAGGACAGGTCACTGAAGCTTTCTTT.

This clonotype was seen a few times. The V and J genes are TRBV12-3 or TRBV12-4 and TRBJ2-7, with TRBD2 as a possible D gene (5 bases). The CDR3 runs 12 residues. Deletions cut 5 bases from V and 7 bases from J, with 12 bases between. CDR3 sequence: CASSQDSWEQYF. The CDR3 DNA reads TGTGCCAGCAGTCAGGACTCTTGGGAGCAGTACTTC.

The genes are TRBV18 and TRBJ2-1; 9 bases map to TRBD1. In germline, CDR1 is KGHSH, CDR2 LQKENI. J was trimmed by 5 bases and V by 2 bases; bases with no gene match: 7. This CDR3 contains 16 residues. CDR3 residues: CASSPATGGTNNEQFF. DNA for the CDR3: TGTGCCAGCTCACCAGCGACAGGGGGAACCAACAATGAGCAGTTCTTC.

This clonotype was seen only a few times. The V call is TRBV20-1, the J call TRBJ2-3, with D hard to call. V gave up 3 bases and J gave up 0 bases, with 13 bases separating them. The length of the CDR3 is 15 residues. Germline loops: CDR1 DFQATT, CDR2 SNEGSKA (reference sequence). CDR3 sequence: CSASAGKLSTDTQYF. For the CDR3, the DNA is TGCAGTGCTAGTGCAGGCAAGCTTAGCACAGATACGCAGTATTTT.

This clonotype was found a few times. The gene calls are TRBV14 and TRBJ2-5; TRBD1 matches 7 bases. The germline gives CDR1 SGHDN, CDR2 FVKESK. The CDR3 totals 15 residues. Trimming at V came to 4 bases and at J to 5 bases, leaving 10 bases not matched to a gene. CDR3 nucleotides: TGTGCCAGCAGCCGAACGCGGACAGGACGGGAGACCCAGTACTTC. This sequence encodes CASSRTRTGRETQYF.